This paragraph reports one TCR beta chain. The sample originates from a study of blood T cell repertoires in COVID-19. Across the study: Material from acute and convalescent COVID-19 was sourced from the United States, Italy and Spain. PBMCs, B-cell-depleted T cells, or T cells were the source of the cDNA or gDNA that made up the material.

Per the study methods: Reference gene primers were amplified, and this amplification served to estimate nucleated cell counts. Clones were read by immunoSEQ multiplex PCR, and TCRdb kept only the in-frame ones, dropping some. The V and J calls and clone size are taken from that table; D and trimming were inferred from the DNA. The sample lists a few hundred thousand clones, around 86% occurring once. Trimming cost V 0 bases and J 4 bases, with 4 bases left between them. Germline V gene lookup returns CDR1 MNHEY and CDR2 SMNVEV (reference sequence). This CDR3 is 13 amino acids long. This chain connects TRBV27 to TRBJ2-1; D not certain. Material: peripheral blood. The sequence was collected from a man aged 50-59 years with active or convalescent COVID-19. CDR3 bases: TGTGCCAGCAGTTTATCCCTATACAATGAGCAGTTCTTC. It encodes CASSLSLYNEQFF.